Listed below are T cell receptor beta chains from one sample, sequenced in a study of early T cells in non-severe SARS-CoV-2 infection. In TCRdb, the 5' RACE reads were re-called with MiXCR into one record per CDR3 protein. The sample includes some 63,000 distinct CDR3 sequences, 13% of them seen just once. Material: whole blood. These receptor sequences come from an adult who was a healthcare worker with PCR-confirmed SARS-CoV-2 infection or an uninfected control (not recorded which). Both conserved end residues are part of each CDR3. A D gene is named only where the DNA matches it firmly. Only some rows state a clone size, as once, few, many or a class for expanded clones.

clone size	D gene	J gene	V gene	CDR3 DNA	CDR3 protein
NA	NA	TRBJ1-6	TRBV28	TGTGCCAGCAGTTTCCGGTTGGGACCGGATAGCAAGATTTTT	CASSFRLGPDSKIF
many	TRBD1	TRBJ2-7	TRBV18	TGTGCCAGCTCACCGGGGACAGGGGGCAGCTACGAGCAGTACTTC	CASSPGTGGSYEQYF
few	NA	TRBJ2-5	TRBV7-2	TGTGCCAGCAGCTTGTCCCCGCGACAGGCCTTGGTGGCCCAGTACTTC	CASSLSPRQALVAQYF
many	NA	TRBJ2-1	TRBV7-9	TGTGCCAGCAGCTCCTTGGGGCCTAGCGCCCCCCATGAGCAGTTCTTC	CASSSLGPSAPHEQFF
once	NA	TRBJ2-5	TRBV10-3	TGTGCCATCAGTGAGTCCAGGGGAGAGACCCAGTACTTC	CAISESRGETQYF
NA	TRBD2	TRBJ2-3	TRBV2	TGTGCCAGCAGTGAATTTAGCGGGACCTACACAGATACGCAGTATTTT	CASSEFSGTYTDTQYF
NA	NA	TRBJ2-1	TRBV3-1	TGTGCCAGCAGCCAAGCCTCAGGGTTGGAGCAGTTCTTC	CASSQASGLEQFF
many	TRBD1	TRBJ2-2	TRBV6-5	TGTGCCAGCAGACGGGACAGAAACACCGGGGAGCTGTTTTTT	CASRRDRNTGELFF
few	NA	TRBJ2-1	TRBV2	TGTGCCAGCAGTGAGACAGGGAGGGCCTTGGAGCAGTTCTTC	CASSETGRALEQFF
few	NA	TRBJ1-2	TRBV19	TGTGCCAGTAGTATCGGTCCCCAGGGGAACTATGGCTACACCTTC	CASSIGPQGNYGYTF
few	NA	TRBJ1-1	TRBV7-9	TGTGCCAGCAGACCGACAGAGATGAACACTGAAGCTTTCTTT	CASRPTEMNTEAFF
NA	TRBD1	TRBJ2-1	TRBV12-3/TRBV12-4	TGTGCCAGCAGTAGTGGGGACAGGTACTACAATGAGCAGTTCTTC	CASSSGDRYYNEQFF
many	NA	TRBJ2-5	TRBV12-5	TGTGCTAGTGGTGCGGGGACAGCCCAAGAGACCCAGTACTTC	CASGAGTAQETQYF
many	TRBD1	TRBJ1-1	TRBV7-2	TGTGCCAGCAGCTCACGACAGGGGACCACTGAAGCTTTCTTT	CASSSRQGTTEAFF
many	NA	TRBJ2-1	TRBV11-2	TGTGCCAGCAGCCTGGGTCTCAATGAGCAGTTCTTC	CASSLGLNEQFF
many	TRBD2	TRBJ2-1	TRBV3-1	TGTGCCAGCAGCCTAAGACTAGCGGGGGCCGCGAGCTCCTACAATGAGCAGTTCTTC	CASSLRLAGAASSYNEQFF
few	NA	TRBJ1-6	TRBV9	TGTGCCAGCAGCAGGGATGCCGGTAATTCACCCCTCCACTTT	CASSRDAGNSPLHF
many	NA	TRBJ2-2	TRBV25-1	TGTGCCAGCAGTCGGAGGACGTCGAACACCGGGGAGCTGTTTTTT	CASSRRTSNTGELFF
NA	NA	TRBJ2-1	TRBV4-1	TGCGCCAGCAGCCAACCGGGACGCGGTTACAATGAGCAGTTCTTC	CASSQPGRGYNEQFF
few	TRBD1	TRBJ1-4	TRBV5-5	TGTGCCAGCAGCCGGGGGACAGGTGATGAAAAACTGTTTTTT	CASSRGTGDEKLFF
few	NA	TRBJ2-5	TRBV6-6	TGTGCCAGCGCCATAGCCGGGCCGAGATTGGGAGAGACCCAGTACTTC	CASAIAGPRLGETQYF
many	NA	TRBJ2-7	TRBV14	TGTGCCAGCAGACACCTGAGCTCCTACGAGCAGTACTTC	CASRHLSSYEQYF
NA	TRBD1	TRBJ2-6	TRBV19	TGTGCCAGTATTGACAGGGGGGCTGGGGCCAACGTCCTGACTTTC	CASIDRGAGANVLTF
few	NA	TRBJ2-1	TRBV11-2	TGTGCCAGCAGCAATATCTTCCTAGGCCTCGCCTACAATGAGCAGTTCTTC	CASSNIFLGLAYNEQFF